The 24 T cell receptor beta chains below come from one sample, sequenced in a study of blood T cell repertoires in COVID-19. The repertoire was sequenced with immunoSEQ multiplex PCR; TCRdb's copy has only in-frame clones and lacks some. The sample yields about 25,000 clones, roughly nine tenths seen once. Input material: peripheral blood. The receptors originated from a man between 65 and 85 years old with active COVID-19.

The chain recombines TRBV5-4 with TRBJ2-4; 13 bases align to TRBD2. The V segment lost 3 bases and the J segment 1 base; nucleotides outside the gene matches: 4. This CDR3 has 17 residues. CDR1 SGHNT and CDR2 YYREEE come from the germline V gene (reference sequence). CDR3 residues: CASSSQTSGGAKNIQYF. The CDR3 nucleotides are TGTGCCAGCAGCTCCCAGACTAGCGGGGGGGCCAAAAACATTCAGTACTTC.

This clone came up a few times. This rearrangement joins TRBV7-2 to TRBJ2-7; TRBD2 is a possible D gene (5 bases). The CDR3 is 12 amino acids. V was clipped by 6 bases and J by 2 bases, with 8 bases between them. The germline gives CDR1 SGHTA, CDR2 FQGNSA. The CDR3 DNA follows: TGTGCCAGCAGTTCCGGGGCCTACGAGCAGTACTTC. Amino acid sequence: CASSSGAYEQYF.

V gene TRBV5-1 combines with J gene TRBJ1-3; D remains unclear. Germline CDR1 SGHRS, CDR2 YFSETQ. V lost 0 bases and J lost 0, with 7 bases in between. CDR3 length equals 15 residues. The DNA for the CDR3 is TGCGCCAGCAGCTTGGCTGGGAGCTCTGGAAACACCATATATTTT. Protein product: CASSLAGSSGNTIYF.

V and J are TRBV9 and TRBJ1-4, with D perhaps matching TRBD1 (6 bases). Looked up from germline, CDR1 is SGDLS and CDR2 is YYNGEE. The CDR3 loop spans 15 amino acids. V was pared by 0 bases and J by 7 bases, with 13 bases between. CDR3 nucleotides: TGTGCCAGCAGCGTAGCTTTGGCAGGGGCTGAAAAACTGTTTTTT. Protein: CASSVALAGAEKLFF.

Here the CDR3 reads CASSFPPTGTVGNSPLHF. CDR3 nucleotides: TGTGCCAGCAGCTTTCCCCCGACCGGGACAGTAGGGAATTCACCCCTCCACTTT. The V call is TRBV7-9, the J call TRBJ1-6, with 7 bases fitting TRBD1. The germline V gene encodes CDR1 SEHNR and CDR2 FQNEAQ (reference sequence). The CDR3 spans 18 residues. V shed 3 bases and J 7 bases; nucleotides not matched to a gene: 15.

The rearrangement joins TRBV19 to TRBJ1-2, with D unresolved. The ends were cut back, 3 bases at V and 8 bases at J, with 13 bases in the middle. The CDR3 extends over 13 amino acids. Germline-derived CDR1 and CDR2 are LNHDA and SQIVND (reference sequence). CDR3 sequence: CASSIAEIRGYTF. The CDR3 bases are TGTGCCAGTAGTATTGCGGAGATCCGCGGCTACACCTTC.

The V call is TRBV10-3, the J call TRBJ2-7, with 9 nucleotides matching TRBD1. Germline V gene sequence: CDR1 ENHRY, CDR2 SYGVKD. The V gene end was trimmed by 4 bases and the J gene end by 2 bases; junction bases not matched to a gene: 6. The CDR3 length is 15 residues. In nucleotides, the CDR3 is TGTGCCATCAGTGGGGACAGGGTAGTTGCCTACGAGCAGTACTTC. It encodes CAISGDRVVAYEQYF.

The chain couples TRBV6-5 to TRBJ2-2; 8 nucleotides align to TRBD2. There are 15 residues in the CDR3. Germline V gene lookup returns CDR1 MNHEY and CDR2 SVGAGI. V trimming: 6 bases; J trimming: 4 bases; junction bases outside the gene matches: 7. The CDR3: CASRSGGSGTGELFF. The CDR3 DNA follows: TGTGCCAGCAGGAGCGGGGGAAGTGGCACCGGGGAGCTGTTTTTT.

CDR3 DNA: TGTGCCATCAGTGACAGGCGGGGGGCGAACACTGAAGCTTTCTTT. Translating gives CAISDRRGANTEAFF. The chain employs TRBV10-3 and TRBJ1-1; tentative D call: TRBD1 (6 bases). The CDR3 contains 15 residues. The germline V gene encodes CDR1 ENHRY and CDR2 SYGVKD. V gave up 3 bases and J gave up 1 base, with 12 bases separating them.

The genes are TRBV21-1 and TRBJ2-5; no check of the table's D call, TRBD2, against the DNA was made. TRBV21-1 is tagged as a pseudogene. This CDR3 is 15 amino acids long. The CDR3 DNA reads as TGTGCCAGCAGCGCCCGGACTAGCGACCAAGAGACCCAGTACTTC. This translates into CASSARTSDQETQYF.

The gene calls are TRBV3-1 (or the pseudogene TRBV3-2) and TRBJ2-5; D possibly corresponds to TRBD2 (8 bases). Germline CDR1 reads LGHDT; CDR2 reads YNNKEL (reference sequence). Trimming removed 3 bases at V and 0 bases at J, with 14 bases between. This CDR3 has 16 amino acids. In DNA, the CDR3 is TGTGCCAGCAGCCATCGGGAGGGGGCCCACCAAGAGACCCAGTACTTC. The encoded protein is CASSHREGAHQETQYF.

V usage is TRBV5-4 and J usage is TRBJ2-7; perhaps TRBD1 as D (7 bases). The germline V gene encodes CDR1 SGHNT and CDR2 YYREEE (reference sequence). The CDR3 covers 15 residues. V shed 3 bases and J shed 3 bases, with 16 bases lying between them. The chain's CDR3 is CASSSASGGNYEQYF. The CDR3 DNA sequence: TGTGCCAGCAGCTCGGCCTCAGGGGGGAACTACGAGCAGTACTTC.

This chain joins TRBV4-3 and TRBJ1-5, with TRBD1 matching 7 bases. CDR3 size: 15 residues. With 0 bases clipped from V and 7 bases from J, the junction kept 6 bases outside the gene matches. Germline V lookup: CDR1 LGHNA, CDR2 YSLEER. The CDR3 region has the DNA TGCGCCAGCAGCCAAGATTACAGGGGAAAGCAGCCCCAGCATTTT. Protein product: CASSQDYRGKQPQHF.

The V gene is TRBV5-4, the J gene TRBJ2-1; 9 bases align to TRBD2. Trimming at V came to 2 bases and at J to 2 bases, leaving 8 bases not matched to a gene. From germline, CDR1 is SGHNT and CDR2 YYREEE (reference sequence). The CDR3 sequence is 17 residues long. CDR3 in amino acids: CASSFGALAGAYNEQFF. In nucleotides, the CDR3 is TGTGCCAGCAGCTTTGGTGCCTTAGCGGGAGCCTACAATGAGCAGTTCTTC.

By sample share, this clone is medium-sized. The rearrangement links TRBV7-9 to TRBJ2-1, with 8 bases fitting TRBD1. V lost 5 bases to trimming and J lost 6 bases; unmatched junction nucleotides: 6. CDR1 is SEHNR and CDR2 is FQNEAQ in the germline V gene (reference sequence). This CDR3 spans 14 amino acids. CDR3 loop: CASSRTGLGNEQFF. The CDR3 coding sequence is TGTGCCAGCAGCCGGACAGGGCTGGGCAATGAGCAGTTCTTC.

This sequence joins TRBV19 and TRBJ1-2, with TRBD1 matching over 7 bases. Germline lookup yields CDR1 LNHDA and CDR2 SQIVND (reference sequence). Unmatched junction bases numbered 6, after V lost 5 bases and J lost 3 bases. The CDR3 sequence is 14 residues long. This CDR3 is CASSPTGLDYGYTF. CDR3 sequence (DNA): TGTGCCAGTAGTCCGACAGGGCTTGACTATGGCTACACCTTC.

In nucleotides, the CDR3 is TGTGCCAGCAGCTTAGAACAGGGTAGCCCCCAGCATTTT. Protein sequence: CASSLEQGSPQHF. The V and J genes are TRBV7-3 and TRBJ1-5, with D possibly TRBD1 on 6 matching bases. The CDR3 consists of 13 residues. Germline V gene sequence: CDR1 SGHTA, CDR2 FQGTGA. Between the trimmed V and J ends, which lost 2 bases and 10 bases, there was a span of 12 bases.

CDR3 protein: CASSARGWSLEQYF. As DNA, the CDR3 is TGTGCCAGCAGTGCTCGGGGTTGGAGTCTCGAGCAGTACTTC. The genes are TRBV28 and TRBJ2-7, with D possibly matching TRBD2 (5 bases). Trimming shortened V by 5 bases and J by 6 bases, and 17 bases separated the two germline ends. This CDR3 comprises 14 residues. Germline assignment: CDR1 MDHEN and CDR2 SYDVKM.

The genes are TRBV9 and TRBJ2-3; 8 bases line up with TRBD1. Trimming cost V 2 bases and J 5 bases; bases outside gene matches: 13. Germline CDR1 SGDLS, CDR2 YYNGEE. The CDR3 loop spans 17 amino acids. Here the CDR3 reads CASSVDPNTGGGDTQYF. The CDR3, as DNA: TGTGCCAGCAGCGTGGACCCTAATACAGGGGGTGGAGATACGCAGTATTTT. Drawing the rest from reference TRBV9 and TRBJ2-3, the complete variable domain is DSGVTQTPKHLITATGQRVTLRCSPRSGDLSVYWYQQSLDQGLQFLIQYYNGEERAKGNILERFSAQQFPDLHSELNLSSLELGDSALYFCASSVDPNTGGGDTQYFGPGTRLTVL.

This chain joins TRBV7-6 and TRBJ2-3, with D possibly matching TRBD2 (6 bases). V gave up 5 bases and J gave up 2 bases, with 20 bases separating them. The CDR3 totals 17 residues. Germline V gene lookup returns CDR1 SGHVS and CDR2 FNYEAQ. CDR3 in DNA: TGTGCCAGCAGCGCGGGGAGAGCGGTTTCCGACACAGATACGCAGTATTTT. It translates to CASSAGRAVSDTDTQYF.

In its sample, this clone was seen a few times. The rearrangement links TRBV3-1 (or the pseudogene TRBV3-2) to TRBJ1-1; a possible D gene is TRBD1 (5 bases). V lost 5 bases and J 0 bases, leaving 10 bases between the germline ends. This CDR3 is built from 14 residues. Germline CDR1 reads LGHDT; CDR2 reads YNNKEL (reference sequence). For the CDR3, the DNA is TGTGCCAGCAGCAAGGGACTGTTGAACACTGAAGCTTTCTTT. This gives the protein CASSKGLLNTEAFF.

The J gene is TRBJ1-3, the V gene TRBV2; the D gene is possibly TRBD1 (5 bases). CDR1 and CDR2 from the germline V gene are SNHLY and FYNNEI. The CDR3 covers 16 residues. The V gene lost 6 bases and the J gene lost 0 bases, with 15 bases spanning the gap. CDR3 DNA: TGTGCCAGCAGGGGGGGGAGACGCGACTCTGGAAACACCATATATTTT. This codes for CASRGGRRDSGNTIYF.

This CDR3 is CASSPPGQGKAFF. In DNA, the CDR3 is TGTGCCAGCAGTCCACCGGGACAGGGGAAAGCTTTCTTT. The chain employs TRBV2 and TRBJ1-1; 10 nucleotides align to TRBD1. CDR1 and CDR2 from the germline V gene are SNHLY and FYNNEI. The J segment lost 9 bases and the V segment lost 5 bases, leaving 6 bases of the junction unmatched. The CDR3 is 13 amino acids. The full variable domain, rest sourced from reference TRBV2 and TRBJ1-1, is EPEVTQTPSHQVTQMGQEVILRCVPISNHLYFYWYRQILGQKVEFLVSFYNNEISEKSEIFDDQFSVERPDGSNFTLKIRSTKLEDSAMYFCASSPPGQGKAFFGQGTRLTVV.

The chain is built from TRBV13 and TRBJ2-7, with D uncertain. The V end lost 2 bases, the J end lost 0 bases, and 11 bases lay between the germline ends. Germline V gives CDR1 PRHDT, CDR2 FYEKMQ (reference sequence). This CDR3 has 15 amino acids. The CDR3 protein is CASSLSPPLSYEQYF. CDR3 coding DNA: TGTGCCAGCAGCTTAAGTCCACCACTCTCCTACGAGCAGTACTTC.